These 6 T cell receptor beta chains originate from one sample sequenced in a study of HIV-infected patients and healthy controls. TCRdb itself ran the 5' RACE reads through MiXCR, one entry per CDR3 protein. The repertoire consists of 65,000 to 70,000 distinct CDR3 sequences, with 16% occurring once and the leading ten covering 4.5% to 7%. Sequenced: CD4+ T cells from blood. The receptor source for this set is a human donor in good health.

The gene calls are TRBV28 and TRBJ1-4; no firm D call. V was clipped by 6 bases and J by 8 bases, with 10 bases between them. CDR1 is MDHEN, CDR2 SYDVKM, per germline. This CDR3 spans 12 amino acids. The CDR3 bases are TGTGCCAGCAGGCCAGGTGGGGAAAAACTGTTTTTT. Translation: CASRPGGEKLFF.

This clonotype has only a few counts. The rearrangement joins TRBV10-3 to TRBJ1-5; D not certain. V lost 3 bases, J lost 5 bases, and 8 bases lay in between. The CDR3 length is 13 residues. Germline loops: CDR1 ENHRY, CDR2 SYGVKD. The CDR3 spells CAISEGRDQPQHF. CDR3 in DNA: TGTGCCATCAGTGAAGGGCGGGATCAGCCCCAGCATTTT.

This clonotype appeared many times. The chain combines TRBV5-1 with TRBJ1-2, with D possibly matching TRBD1 (6 bases). V was pared by 7 bases and J by 0 bases, with 7 bases between. The CDR3 loop spans 12 amino acids. From germline, CDR1 is SGHRS and CDR2 YFSETQ. CDR3: CASGQTNYGYTF. DNA for the CDR3: TGCGCCAGCGGACAGACTAACTATGGCTACACCTTC.

This clonotype has at least ten counts. The chain combines TRBV7-2 with TRBJ1-4; D is perhaps TRBD1 (5 bases). Germline V gene lookup returns CDR1 SGHTA and CDR2 FQGNSA. The CDR3 has 16 residues. Trimming pared 1 base from V and 8 bases from J, leaving 17 bases between. The CDR3 nucleotides read TGTGCCAGCAGCTTAGGGGACGGGAGTCGTCGAGAAAAACTGTTTTTT. Its protein is CASSLGDGSRREKLFF.

At least ten counts were recorded for this clonotype. This chain uses TRBV20-1 with TRBJ1-5, with no clear D. V was cut by 4 bases and J by 5 bases, with 15 bases left in between. Germline assignment: CDR1 DFQATT and CDR2 SNEGSKA (reference sequence). This CDR3 spans 14 amino acids. For the CDR3, the DNA is TGCAGTGCTATGACCTCCTATGCCGATCAGCCCCAGCATTTT. Its translation: CSAMTSYADQPQHF.

The J gene is TRBJ2-7, the V gene TRBV7-9; D might be TRBD1 or TRBD2, each matching 6 bases. The CDR3 totals 14 residues. V lost 7 bases and J 2 bases, leaving 15 bases between the germline ends. Germline loops: CDR1 SEHNR, CDR2 FQNEAQ (reference sequence). Here the CDR3 reads CASTDGGQTYEQYF. Here the CDR3 DNA reads TGTGCCAGCACCGATGGGGGGCAGACCTACGAGCAGTACTTC.